The 26 T cell receptor beta chains below all came from one sample that was sequenced in a study of blood T cell repertoires in COVID-19. Data came from immunoSEQ multiplex PCR; TCRdb stores just in-frame clones and leaves some out. The table shows around 200,000 clones, with 75% to 85% occurring only once. The sequencing input was peripheral blood. Source of these receptors: a woman aged 40 to 50 with COVID-19, enrolled during active disease.

This clone was detected a few times. V and J are TRBV2 and TRBJ2-2; D gene ambiguous. Per the germline V gene, CDR1 is SNHLY and CDR2 is FYNNEI. V was clipped by 1 base and J by 1 base, with 10 bases between them. This CDR3 is built from 16 residues. The CDR3 is CASSEEQAGNTGELFF. CDR3 coding DNA: TGTGCCAGCAGTGAAGAGCAAGCCGGGAACACCGGGGAGCTGTTTTTT.

This clone has a single count. This rearrangement joins TRBV12-3 or TRBV12-4 to TRBJ1-1, with 7 bases lining up with TRBD1. The V segment lost 7 bases and the J segment 8 bases; nucleotides outside the gene matches: 4. This CDR3 is built from 11 residues. The DNA of the CDR3 is TGTGCCAGCACTGGGGACAGAGAAGCTTTCTTT. Translating gives CASTGDREAFF.

In this sample, this clone turned up once. The chain employs TRBV6-5 and TRBJ2-7, with D perhaps TRBD2 (6 bases). Germline V gene sequence: CDR1 MNHEY, CDR2 SVGAGI. V lost 6 bases and J 3 bases, leaving 12 bases between the germline ends. This CDR3 contains 13 residues. DNA of the CDR3: TGTGCCAGCAGCCGCGGGGAGGTCTACGAGCAGTACTTC. This encodes CASSRGEVYEQYF.

The V gene is TRBV6-2 or TRBV6-3, the J gene TRBJ1-1; D gene ambiguous. The CDR3 spans 13 residues. The germline CDR1 and CDR2 sequences are MNHEY and SVGEGT. V shed 3 bases and J shed 4 bases, with 9 bases lying between them. The CDR3 region is CASSYPGFTEAFF. CDR3 bases: TGTGCCAGCAGTTATCCAGGCTTCACTGAAGCTTTCTTT.

This chain joins TRBV3-1 (or the pseudogene TRBV3-2) and TRBJ2-5; D perhaps matches TRBD2 (6 bases). The CDR3 has 17 residues. V shed 1 base and J shed 5 bases, with 20 bases lying between them. Looked up from germline, CDR1 is LGHDT and CDR2 is YNNKEL (reference sequence). The CDR3 region has the DNA TGTGCCAGCAGCCAAGTAAGGCAGGGCAACCGGGAGGAGACCCAGTACTTC. This gives the protein CASSQVRQGNREETQYF.

The CDR3 sequence is CASSLLVGPEAFF. The CDR3 DNA reads TGTGCCAGCAGTCTCCTCGTGGGCCCTGAAGCTTTCTTT. The rearrangement uses TRBV28 and TRBJ1-1; no definite D call. Germline V gives CDR1 MDHEN, CDR2 SYDVKM. The V gene lost 5 bases and the J gene lost 6 bases, with 13 bases spanning the gap. The length of the CDR3 is 13 residues.

The chain employs TRBV9 and TRBJ1-2; 9 bases agree with TRBD1. Germline loops: CDR1 SGDLS, CDR2 YYNGEE. V shed 4 bases, J shed 4 bases, and the junction held 8 bases outside the gene matches. The CDR3 is 15 residues long. In DNA, the CDR3 is TGTGCCAGCAGCTTCAACTCGGGACAGGGCTATGGCTACACCTTC. Translating gives CASSFNSGQGYGYTF.

About this clone: The same CDR3 is also encoded by other DNA sequences in this sample. The chain has TRBV29-1 and TRBJ2-5; D may be TRBD2 (7 bases). The CDR3 has 12 amino acids. CDR1 is SQVTM and CDR2 is ANQGSEA in the germline V gene. V was shortened by 6 bases and J by 2 bases, with 10 bases between the two germline ends. CDR3 residues: CSVRGGQETQYF. CDR3 DNA: TGCAGCGTGAGGGGGGGACAAGAGACCCAGTACTTC.

The V gene is TRBV5-1, the J gene TRBJ1-4; 7 bases map to TRBD1. Trimming took 3 bases from V and 7 from J; bases not matched to a gene: 6. The CDR3 consists of 14 residues. Germline V gene lookup returns CDR1 SGHRS and CDR2 YFSETQ. CDR3 sequence (DNA): TGCGCCAGCAGCTGGAAGGGGGCGGTTGAAAAACTGTTTTTT. The encoded protein is CASSWKGAVEKLFF.

This sequence joins TRBV7-6 and TRBJ2-1, with D maybe TRBD2 (6 bases). The germline V and J ends were trimmed by 2 bases and 6 bases, with 17 bases remaining between them. The CDR3 has 16 amino acids. Germline CDR1 is SGHVS and CDR2 is FNYEAQ. CDR3 loop: CASSLRDSSPFNEQFF. The CDR3 DNA sequence: TGTGCCAGCAGCTTAAGGGACTCATCACCTTTCAATGAGCAGTTCTTC.

This chain connects TRBV6-2 or TRBV6-3 to TRBJ1-6; D uncertain. The CDR3 is made up of 16 amino acids. The V gene's germline CDR1 is MNHEY and CDR2 SVGEGT. Trimming left V 2 bases short and J 9 bases short, with 17 bases between. CDR3: CASSYGGGLSFSPLHF. The CDR3 region has the DNA TGTGCCAGCAGTTACGGCGGAGGGCTTAGTTTTTCACCCCTCCACTTT.

V usage is TRBV2 and J usage is TRBJ1-3, with unresolved D. The germline V and J ends were trimmed by 2 bases and 4 bases, with 9 bases remaining between them. There are 14 residues in the CDR3. The germline V gene has CDR1 SNHLY and CDR2 FYNNEI. The CDR3 spells CASSEITGGNTIYF. In DNA form, the CDR3 reads TGTGCCAGCAGTGAAATAACGGGGGGAAACACCATATATTTT.

This clone was observed a handful of times. The gene calls are TRBV7-3 and TRBJ2-2; 8 nucleotides match TRBD1. The CDR3 length is 15 residues. Losses at the gene ends were 5 bases for V and 3 bases for J; bases not matched to a gene: 5. Germline values: CDR1 SGHTA, CDR2 FQGTGA. CDR3 nucleotide sequence: TGTGCCAGCAGCCCGACAGGGGTGCACACCGGGGAGCTGTTTTTT. Its protein product is CASSPTGVHTGELFF.

This clone has only a few counts. The chain recombines TRBV7-6 with TRBJ2-7, with 8 bases that match TRBD1. V lost 0 bases and J lost 4; bases outside the gene matches: 5. Looked up from germline, CDR1 is SGHVS and CDR2 is FNYEAQ. The CDR3 consists of 15 residues. As DNA, the CDR3 is TGTGCCAGCAGCTTAGCGCAGGGGGCGGGTTACGAGCAGTACTTC. Protein sequence: CASSLAQGAGYEQYF.

V gene TRBV7-3 combines with J gene TRBJ2-1, with TRBD2 matching over 9 bases. The V and J ends lost 5 bases and 3 bases, in that order; junction bases with no gene match: 8. CDR1 and CDR2 (germline): SGHTA, FQGTGA. The CDR3 has 16 amino acids. The CDR3: CASSPWGGGDYNEQFF. CDR3 in DNA: TGTGCCAGCAGCCCCTGGGGCGGGGGGGACTACAATGAGCAGTTCTTC.

This sequence joins TRBV7-3 and TRBJ2-5, with D maybe TRBD2 (5 bases). The CDR3 covers 13 residues. Germline assignment: CDR1 SGHTA and CDR2 FQGTGA. Trimming took off 3 bases at V and 4 bases at J, with 9 bases between the two ends. In nucleotides, the CDR3 is TGTGCCAGCAGCTTTGGCAGCGGAGAGACCCAGTACTTC. This encodes CASSFGSGETQYF.

The chain couples TRBV18 to TRBJ1-5; 11 bases map to TRBD1. Germline V CDR1 and CDR2: KGHSH, LQKENI. The V and J ends lost 6 bases and 4 bases, in that order; junction bases with no gene match: 17. This CDR3 has 19 amino acids. DNA of the CDR3: TGTGCCAGCTCGCAACTAAGGACAGGGGGCTTGTATGGGAATCAGCCCCAGCATTTT. It encodes CASSQLRTGGLYGNQPQHF. Combining the CDR3 with reference TRBV18 and TRBJ1-5 gives the whole variable domain NAGVMQNPRHLVRRRGQEARLRCSPMKGHSHVYWYRQLPEEGLKFMVYLQKENIIDESGMPKERFSAEFPKEGPSILRIQQVVRGDSAAYFCASSQLRTGGLYGNQPQHFGDGTRLSIL.

CDR3 in DNA: TGTGCCAGCAGCCGGGGCGGGGGGGCTGATGAGCAGTTCTTC. This sequence encodes CASSRGGGADEQFF. This chain uses TRBV4-2 with TRBJ2-1; 9 bases fit TRBD2. Trimming at V came to 4 bases and at J to 8 bases, leaving 6 bases not matched to a gene. In germline, CDR1 is LGHNA, CDR2 YNFKEQ. CDR3 length equals 14 residues.

The rearrangement joins TRBV7-2 to TRBJ2-7; D perhaps matches TRBD2 (5 bases). V dropped 0 bases and J dropped 2 bases, with 8 bases sitting between them. Germline CDR1 SGHTA, CDR2 FQGNSA. The CDR3 loop spans 14 amino acids. The CDR3 is CASSLAPGTYEQYF. In nucleotides, the CDR3 is TGTGCCAGCAGCTTAGCGCCGGGAACCTACGAGCAGTACTTC.

The genes are TRBV7-6 and TRBJ1-3, with D unclear. CDR1 is SGHVS and CDR2 is FNYEAQ in the germline V gene. This CDR3 has 15 residues. Trimming removed 3 bases from V and 0 bases from J, with 9 bases in between. The CDR3 loop reads CASSLYDSSGNTIYF. The CDR3 DNA follows: TGTGCCAGCAGCTTGTATGACTCCTCTGGAAACACCATATATTTT.

The chain links TRBV5-4 to TRBJ2-2; TRBD2 is a possible D gene (5 bases). Germline-derived CDR1 and CDR2 are SGHNT and YYREEE (reference sequence). The CDR3 is made up of 13 amino acids. The germline V and J ends were trimmed by 2 bases and 8 bases, with 10 bases remaining between them. CDR3 DNA: TGTGCCAGCAGCTTACCGGGCGGGGGGGAGCTGTTTTTT. This sequence encodes CASSLPGGGELFF.

The chain carries TRBV30 and TRBJ1-4, with no clear D. The V gene's germline CDR1 is GTSNPN and CDR2 SVGIG (reference sequence). This CDR3 region has 13 residues. V was pared by 4 bases and J by 0 bases, with 6 bases between. CDR3 region: CAWTSATNEKLFF. Written as DNA, the CDR3 is TGTGCCTGGACCTCTGCAACTAATGAAAAACTGTTTTTT.

The chain's CDR3 is CASSYEIRGRSDRYEQYF. In nucleotides, the CDR3 is TGTGCCAGCAGTTACGAGATTAGAGGGCGATCAGACCGATACGAGCAGTACTTC. This chain connects TRBV6-2 or TRBV6-3 to TRBJ2-7; tentatively, D is TRBD2 (5 bases). V gave up 2 bases and J gave up 4 bases, with 24 bases separating them. The CDR3 contains 18 residues. Per the germline V gene, CDR1 is MNHEY and CDR2 is SVGEGT.

This clone was observed a single time. This chain connects TRBV5-5 to TRBJ1-2, with 7 bases aligning to TRBD1. Germline CDR1 is SGHKS and CDR2 is YYEKEE (reference sequence). V dropped 5 bases and J dropped 5; count of bases not matched to a gene: 9. This CDR3 has 14 amino acids. CDR3 DNA: TGTGCCAGCAGACCCGGACAGGAAGGGTATGGCTACACCTTC. Its protein is CASRPGQEGYGYTF.

This chain uses TRBV5-1 with TRBJ1-6, with 8 bases identical to TRBD1. Losses at the gene ends were 4 bases for V and 8 bases for J; bases not matched to a gene: 8. Looked up from germline, CDR1 is SGHRS and CDR2 is YFSETQ. This CDR3 has 15 residues. In nucleotides, the CDR3 is TGCGCCAGCAGCCTAAGGACAGGGATGGATTCACCCCTCCACTTT. Residues: CASSLRTGMDSPLHF.

V and J are TRBV30 and TRBJ1-6; no clear D. V lost 4 bases and J 5 bases, leaving 15 bases between the germline ends. Germline V lookup: CDR1 GTSNPN, CDR2 SVGIG (reference sequence). CDR3 size: 15 residues. Here the CDR3 DNA reads TGTGCCTGGAATTTCGGTGGTCTTAATAATTCACCCCTCCACTTT. It translates to CAWNFGGLNNSPLHF.